This T cell receptor (beta chain) was observed in a study of cytomegalovirus exposure and HLA in healthy donors (dated by TCRdb to 2016 to 2017). For context, the study as a whole: A later analysis indicated that the 90 to 150 validation repertoires were generated on the platform also employed for the 650 to 850 repertoires of the first cohort. High-throughput TCR immunosequencing, statistical association of individual TCRs with disease status, and machine learning were combined to predict cytomegalovirus infection status. A separate validation cohort of some 130 different subjects was used in addition to the approximately 610-subject first cohort. The study aimed to test whether signatures of past pathogen exposure could be identified by cataloging public T cell receptors.

Paper-wide results and their limitations: In the study, around 160 TCR beta chains were listed as associated with cytomegalovirus. The validation cohort had no HLA typing available for a later analysis, so co-occurrence within that cohort was assessed over all 130 or so repertoires. It was suggested by the authors that the approach could potentially be generalized to other disease states and immunological phenotypes. In vitro tests confirmed that a few of the cytomegalovirus-associated TCR beta chains recognize cytomegalovirus antigens. While some public TCRs were present in many individuals, most TCR sequences turned up only very rarely across donors. In both the original and validation cohorts, the classifier was reported to diagnose cytomegalovirus status with high specificity and sensitivity. A later analysis found that TCRs clustered in the first cohort also tended to co-occur in the 120 validation repertoires, with about 94% of cluster scores above 0.

This clone turned up a few times. What antigen it recognizes has not been identified. Base qualities are not recorded, but no much larger clone differs from it by a single base. The germline V gene (reference sequence) gives CDR1 as SGHNT and CDR2 as YYREEE. Its CDR3 holds 16 amino acids, cysteine through phenylalanine. The entry retains the CDR3 DNA only, 48 bases that are in frame from base 1. V is pared back by 3 bases and J by 2 bases, with 14 bases lying between the germline termini. Donors formed part of the validation cohort, which comprised 120 subjects and was distinct from the first cohort of under 850 subjects. Receptor libraries were prepared by the immunoSEQ multiplex PCR assay. As for the original processing: To diagnose cytomegalovirus status from the catalog of TCR beta chain sequences, a statistical classification framework was built. TCRdb obtained this table from immuneACCESS and retained in-frame rearrangements with V and J assigned. These tables miss some clones; where compared with another copy, unresolved V genes account for less than half of the shortfall, and the remainder is unexplained. V, J and clone size are those of that table, while D and trimming were read from the DNA. This sample comprises roughly 200,000 clones, around 82% of them detected only once. The leading ten clones occupy about 2.8% of the sample.

The sequencing input was PBMCs. The chain is encoded by TRBV5-4 joined to TRBJ2-2; TRBD2 is a weak D gene call, 6 bases matching. The clonotype was recovered from a woman aged 18 to 35 in good health and CMV-seropositive. The CDR3 region has the sequence CASSYTGLTNTGELFF. The DNA sequence reads TGTGCCAGCAGCTACACGGGACTGACAAACACCGGGGAGCTGTTTTTT.